The T cell receptor beta chain under discussion was sequenced for a study of blood T cell repertoires in COVID-19. Generated by immunoSEQ multiplex PCR, the TCRdb table keeps only in-frame clones and is missing some. The sample shows some 95,000 clones, around 82% of them seen only once. This CDR3 has 15 residues. CDR1 MDHEN and CDR2 SYDVKM come from the germline V gene. The V gene lost 9 bases and the J gene lost 0 bases, with 15 bases spanning the gap. The chain recombines TRBV28 with TRBJ2-1, with D perhaps matching TRBD2 (5 bases). Sequenced: peripheral blood. This receptor was identified in a man in his fifties or sixties who had recovered from COVID-19. CDR3 loop: CASETQRSSYNEQFF. The CDR3 DNA reads as TGTGCCAGTGAGACGCAGCGGAGCTCCTACAATGAGCAGTTCTTC.